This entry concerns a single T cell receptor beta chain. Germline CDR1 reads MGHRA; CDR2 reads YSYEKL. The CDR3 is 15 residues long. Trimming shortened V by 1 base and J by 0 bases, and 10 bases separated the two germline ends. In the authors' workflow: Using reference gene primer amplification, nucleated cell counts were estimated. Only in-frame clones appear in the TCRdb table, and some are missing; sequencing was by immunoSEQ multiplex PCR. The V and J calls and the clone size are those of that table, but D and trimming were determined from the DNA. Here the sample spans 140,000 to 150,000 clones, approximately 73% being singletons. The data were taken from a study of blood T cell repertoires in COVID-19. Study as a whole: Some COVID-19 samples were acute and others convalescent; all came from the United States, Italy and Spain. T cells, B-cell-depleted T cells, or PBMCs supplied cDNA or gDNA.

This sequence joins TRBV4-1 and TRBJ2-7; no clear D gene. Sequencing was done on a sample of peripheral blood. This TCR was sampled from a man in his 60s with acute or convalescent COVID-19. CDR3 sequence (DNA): TGCGCCAGCAGCCAAGCCAGGTTAACCTCCTACGAGCAGTACTTC. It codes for CASSQARLTSYEQYF.